The 11 T cell receptor beta chains below were found in one sample sequenced in a study of cytomegalovirus exposure and HLA in healthy donors. 13 Jbeta primers and 60 Vbeta primers were used for the PCR. Assay: immunoSEQ multiplex PCR; the TCRdb copy retains only in-frame clones and omits some. Of around 140,000 clones listed, around four fifths are singletons. Sequencing was performed on PBMCs. Every receptor here comes from a woman in her sixties in good health and CMV-seropositive.

J is TRBJ2-7 and V is TRBV27; TRBD2 aligns across 12 bases. This CDR3 is 14 amino acids long. CDR1 and CDR2 from the germline V gene are MNHEY and SMNVEV (reference sequence). With 5 bases clipped from V and 6 bases from J, the junction kept 5 bases outside the gene matches. The CDR3 protein is CASSPLAGGGEQYF. The CDR3, as DNA: TGTGCCAGCAGTCCCCTAGCGGGAGGGGGCGAGCAGTACTTC.

The chain links TRBV10-3 to TRBJ2-5, with a possible D match to TRBD1 (5 bases). Germline loops: CDR1 ENHRY, CDR2 SYGVKD. The V and J ends lost 2 bases and 0 bases respectively, with 10 bases between them. The CDR3 has 15 amino acids. The DNA for the CDR3 is TGTGCCATCAGTGAGAGAGCACAGGACCAAGAGACCCAGTACTTC. It yields the protein CAISERAQDQETQYF.

V and J are TRBV11-2 and TRBJ2-7, with 9 positions matching TRBD2. The junction had 3 bases not matched to a gene; V was cut back by 1 base and J by 5 bases. CDR3 size: 14 residues. Germline V gene lookup returns CDR1 SGHAT and CDR2 FQNNGV. For the CDR3, the DNA is TGTGCCAGCAGCTTAGTGGGACTAGCCGACGAGCAGTACTTC. This translates into CASSLVGLADEQYF.

J is TRBJ2-7 and V is TRBV15; D remains unclear. The CDR3 spans 13 residues. Germline values: CDR1 LNHNV, CDR2 YYDKDF (reference sequence). V lost 0 bases and J lost 6, with 9 bases in between. The CDR3 region is CATSRDRKLEQYF. DNA of the CDR3: TGTGCCACCAGCAGAGATCGAAAACTCGAGCAGTACTTC.

The chain links TRBV4-2 to TRBJ2-1, with 7 bases that match TRBD2. V lost 1 base and J lost 3; bases outside the gene matches: 12. Germline CDR1 and CDR2: LGHNA and YNFKEQ. The CDR3 sequence is 18 residues long. The CDR3 sequence is CASSQAVLAGAHYNEQFF. The CDR3 DNA is TGTGCCAGCAGCCAAGCGGTTCTGGCGGGAGCCCACTACAATGAGCAGTTCTTC.

This clone showed up just once. The rearrangement links TRBV7-3 to TRBJ2-3; possibly TRBD2 for D (5 bases). V was cut by 2 bases and J by 10 bases, with 16 bases left in between. Germline CDR1 reads SGHTA; CDR2 reads FQGTGA. The CDR3 loop spans 14 amino acids. CDR3 sequence reads: CASSLQADSGSQYF. CDR3 sequence (DNA): TGTGCCAGCAGCTTACAGGCCGACTCGGGGTCGCAGTATTTT. The full variable domain, its missing parts supplied by reference TRBV7-3 and TRBJ2-3, is GAGVSQTPSNKVTEKGKYVELRCDPISGHTALYWYRQSLGQGPEFLIYFQGTGAADDSGLPNDRFFAVRPEGSVSTLKIQRTERGDSAVYLCASSLQADSGSQYFGPGTRLTVL.

The rearrangement links TRBV5-8 to TRBJ2-3, with TRBD1 matching 7 bases. CDR3 size: 18 residues. Trimming cost V 4 bases and J 4 bases; bases outside gene matches: 18. Germline values: CDR1 SGHTS, CDR2 YDEGEE. CDR3 sequence: CASSARNRGRRSPDTQYF. The CDR3 coding sequence is TGTGCCAGCAGCGCCCGGAACAGGGGCAGGCGGTCGCCAGATACGCAGTATTTT.

The chain couples TRBV30 to TRBJ2-7; D is possibly TRBD1 or TRBD2 (5 bases each). V lost 8 bases to trimming and J lost 2 bases, with 13 bases between them. Germline-derived CDR1 and CDR2 are GTSNPN and SVGIG (reference sequence). This CDR3 has 12 amino acids. For the CDR3, the DNA is TGTGCCGGGACGTCGCGAACCTACGAGCAGTACTTC. It codes for CAGTSRTYEQYF.

The chain carries TRBV6-6 and TRBJ2-3; no firm D call. CDR1 is MNHNY, CDR2 SVGAGI, per germline (reference sequence). This CDR3 contains 14 residues. Trimming shortened V by 4 bases and J by 0 bases, and 8 bases separated the two germline ends. This CDR3 reads CASSFRPSTDTQYF. CDR3 coding DNA: TGTGCCAGCAGTTTCAGGCCTAGCACAGATACGCAGTATTTT.

J is TRBJ1-5 and V is TRBV29-1, with 8 bases identical to TRBD1. There are 19 residues in the CDR3. Losses at the gene ends were 3 bases for V and 0 bases for J; bases not matched to a gene: 16. Germline CDR1 is SQVTM and CDR2 is ANQGSEA. The CDR3 DNA is TGCAGCGTTGACAGCTCCCGGGACAGGCCAAACTATAGCAATCAGCCCCAGCATTTT. It yields the protein CSVDSSRDRPNYSNQPQHF. The full variable domain, completed using reference TRBV29-1 and TRBJ1-5, is SAVISQKPSRDICQRGTSLTIQCQVDSQVTMMFWYRQQPGQSLTLIATANQGSEATYESGFVIDKFPISRPNLTFSTLTVSNMSPEDSSIYLCSVDSSRDRPNYSNQPQHFGDGTRLSIL.

This clone was observed a handful of times. The V and J genes are TRBV6-1 and TRBJ1-5; D unclear. Trimming shortened V by 6 bases and J by 5 bases, and 20 bases separated the two germline ends. The germline CDR1 and CDR2 sequences are MNHNS and SASEGT. This CDR3 has 16 residues. CDR3 sequence (DNA): TGTGCCAGCAGAGAATCGTTCGGGGTAGGCCATCAGCCCCAGCATTTT. It specifies CASRESFGVGHQPQHF.